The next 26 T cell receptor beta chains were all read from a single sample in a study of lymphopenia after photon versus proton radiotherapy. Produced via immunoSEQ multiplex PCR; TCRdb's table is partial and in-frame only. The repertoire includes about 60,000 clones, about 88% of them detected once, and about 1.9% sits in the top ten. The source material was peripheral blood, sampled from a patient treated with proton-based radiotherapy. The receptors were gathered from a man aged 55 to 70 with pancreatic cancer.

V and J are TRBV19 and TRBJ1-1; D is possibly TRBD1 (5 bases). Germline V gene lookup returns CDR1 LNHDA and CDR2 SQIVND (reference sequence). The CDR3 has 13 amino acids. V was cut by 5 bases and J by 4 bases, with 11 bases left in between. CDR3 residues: CASSEVGGTEAFF. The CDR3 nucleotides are TGTGCCAGTAGTGAGGTCGGGGGCACTGAAGCTTTCTTT.

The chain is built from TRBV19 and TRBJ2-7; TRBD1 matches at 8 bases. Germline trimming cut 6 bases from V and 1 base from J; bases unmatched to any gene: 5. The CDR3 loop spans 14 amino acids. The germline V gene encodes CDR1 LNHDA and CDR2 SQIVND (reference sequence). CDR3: CASSRGLVSYEQYF. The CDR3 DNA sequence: TGTGCCAGTAGCAGGGGGCTGGTGTCCTACGAGCAGTACTTC.

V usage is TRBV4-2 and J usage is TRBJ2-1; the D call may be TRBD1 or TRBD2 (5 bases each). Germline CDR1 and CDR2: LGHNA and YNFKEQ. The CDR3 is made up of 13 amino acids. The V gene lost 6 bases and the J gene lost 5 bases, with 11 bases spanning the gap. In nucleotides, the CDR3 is TGTGCCAGCAGTCCCGGGACCCACAATGAGCAGTTCTTC. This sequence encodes CASSPGTHNEQFF.

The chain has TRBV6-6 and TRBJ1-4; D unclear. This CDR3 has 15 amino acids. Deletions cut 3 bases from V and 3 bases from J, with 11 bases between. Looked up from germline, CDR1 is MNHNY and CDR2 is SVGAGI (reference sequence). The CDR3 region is CASSYPQSSNEKLFF. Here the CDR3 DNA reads TGTGCCAGCAGTTATCCACAGAGTTCTAATGAAAAACTGTTTTTT.

This chain's CDR3 is CASSLTAGGRDTQYF. The DNA of the CDR3 is TGTGCCAGCAGTTTAACAGCGGGAGGCCGTGATACGCAGTATTTT. The V and J genes are TRBV27 and TRBJ2-3; 9 bases match TRBD2. CDR3 length: 15 residues. CDR1 is MNHEY and CDR2 is SMNVEV in the germline V gene (reference sequence). Losses at the gene ends were 2 bases for V and 6 bases for J; bases not matched to a gene: 6.

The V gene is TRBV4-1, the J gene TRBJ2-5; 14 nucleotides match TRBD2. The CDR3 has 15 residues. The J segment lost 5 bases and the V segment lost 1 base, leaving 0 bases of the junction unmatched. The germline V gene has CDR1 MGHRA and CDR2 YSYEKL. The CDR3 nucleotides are TGCGCCAGCAGCCAAGGGACTAGCGGGAGGGAGACCCAGTACTTC. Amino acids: CASSQGTSGRETQYF.

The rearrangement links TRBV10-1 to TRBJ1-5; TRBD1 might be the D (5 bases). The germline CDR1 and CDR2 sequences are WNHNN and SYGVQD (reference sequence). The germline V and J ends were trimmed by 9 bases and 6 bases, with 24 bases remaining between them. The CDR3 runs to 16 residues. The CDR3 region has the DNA TGCGCCAGTCCTTCTCCCAGGGAAACTATTAGTCAGCCCCAGCATTTT. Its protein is CASPSPRETISQPQHF.

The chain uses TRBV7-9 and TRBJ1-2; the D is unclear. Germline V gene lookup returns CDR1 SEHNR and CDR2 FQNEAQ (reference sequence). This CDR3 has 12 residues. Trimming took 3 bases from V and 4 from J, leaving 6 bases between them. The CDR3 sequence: CASSLPVYGYTF. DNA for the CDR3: TGTGCCAGCAGCTTGCCGGTCTATGGCTACACCTTC.

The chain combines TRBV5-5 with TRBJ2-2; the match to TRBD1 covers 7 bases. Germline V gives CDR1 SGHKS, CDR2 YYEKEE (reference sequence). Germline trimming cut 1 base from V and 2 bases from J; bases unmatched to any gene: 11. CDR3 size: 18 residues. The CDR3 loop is CASSLYYTGAPNTGELFF. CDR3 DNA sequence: TGTGCCAGCAGCTTGTATTACACAGGGGCGCCTAACACCGGGGAGCTGTTTTTT.

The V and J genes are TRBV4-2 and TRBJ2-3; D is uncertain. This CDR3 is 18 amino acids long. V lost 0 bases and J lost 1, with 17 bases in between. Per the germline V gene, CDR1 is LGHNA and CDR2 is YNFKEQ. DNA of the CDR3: TGTGCCAGCAGCCAAGATCCGACACACCTTCGGGGCACAGATACGCAGTATTTT. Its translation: CASSQDPTHLRGTDTQYF.

CDR3 residues: CASSQRGTGGTEAFF. CDR3 in DNA: TGCGCCAGCTCCCAGAGGGGAACAGGGGGCACTGAAGCTTTCTTT. V and J are TRBV5-1 and TRBJ1-1; TRBD1 aligns across 8 bases. The germline V gene encodes CDR1 SGHRS and CDR2 YFSETQ. The CDR3 totals 15 residues. J gave up 4 bases and V 7 bases, and 12 bases lay outside the gene matches. Together with reference TRBV5-1 and TRBJ1-1, the CDR3 gives the full variable domain: KAGVTQTPRYLIKTRGQQVTLSCSPISGHRSVSWYQQTPGQGLQFLFEYFSETQRNKGNFPGRFSGRQFSNSRSEMNVSTLELGDSALYLCASSQRGTGGTEAFFGQGTRLTVV.

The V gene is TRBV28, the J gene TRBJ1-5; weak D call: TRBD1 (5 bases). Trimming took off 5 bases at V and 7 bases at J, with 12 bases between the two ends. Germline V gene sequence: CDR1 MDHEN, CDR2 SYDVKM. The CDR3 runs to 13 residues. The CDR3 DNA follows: TGTGCCAGCAGTATCAGGGTCGAGCAGCCCCAGCATTTT. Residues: CASSIRVEQPQHF.

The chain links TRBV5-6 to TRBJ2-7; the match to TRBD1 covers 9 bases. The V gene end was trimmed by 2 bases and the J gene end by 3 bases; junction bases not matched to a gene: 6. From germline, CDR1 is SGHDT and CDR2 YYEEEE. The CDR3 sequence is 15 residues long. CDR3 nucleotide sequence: TGTGCCAGCAGCTTAGGGCAGACAGGGGGCTACGAGCAGTACTTC. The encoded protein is CASSLGQTGGYEQYF.

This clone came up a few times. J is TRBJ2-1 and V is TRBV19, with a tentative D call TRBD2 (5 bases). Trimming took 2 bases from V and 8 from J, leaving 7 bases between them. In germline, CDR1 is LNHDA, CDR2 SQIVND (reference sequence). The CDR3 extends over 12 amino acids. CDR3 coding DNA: TGTGCCAGTAGTATACAGGAGGATGAGCAGTTCTTC. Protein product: CASSIQEDEQFF.

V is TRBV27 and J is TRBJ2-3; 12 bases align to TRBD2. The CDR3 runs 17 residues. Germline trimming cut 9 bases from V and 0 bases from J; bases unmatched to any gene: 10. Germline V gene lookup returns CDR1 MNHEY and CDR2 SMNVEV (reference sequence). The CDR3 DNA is TGTGCCAGGGAGACTAGCGGGAGCCCCTACAGCACAGATACGCAGTATTTT. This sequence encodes CARETSGSPYSTDTQYF.

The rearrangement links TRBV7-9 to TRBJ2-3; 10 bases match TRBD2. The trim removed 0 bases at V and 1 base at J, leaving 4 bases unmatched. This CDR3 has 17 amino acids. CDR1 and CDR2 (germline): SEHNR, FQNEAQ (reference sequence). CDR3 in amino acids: CASSLALGLAGTDTQYF. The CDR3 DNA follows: TGTGCCAGCAGCTTAGCGTTAGGACTAGCGGGCACAGATACGCAGTATTTT.

The CDR3 nucleotides read TGTGCCAGCAGCTTCCACACTACTTCCTACGAGCAGTACTTC. Residues: CASSFHTTSYEQYF. This rearrangement joins TRBV7-9 to TRBJ2-7; D is undetermined. The CDR3 extends over 14 amino acids. Per germline, CDR1 SEHNR and CDR2 FQNEAQ (reference sequence). V gave up 3 bases and J gave up 1 base, with 10 bases separating them.

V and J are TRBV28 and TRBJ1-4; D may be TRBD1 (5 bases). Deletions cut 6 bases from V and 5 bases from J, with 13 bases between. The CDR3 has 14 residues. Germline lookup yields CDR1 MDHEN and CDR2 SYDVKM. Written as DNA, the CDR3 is TGTGCCAGCAGCCCCGGGGGGATGAATGAAAAACTGTTTTTT. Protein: CASSPGGMNEKLFF.

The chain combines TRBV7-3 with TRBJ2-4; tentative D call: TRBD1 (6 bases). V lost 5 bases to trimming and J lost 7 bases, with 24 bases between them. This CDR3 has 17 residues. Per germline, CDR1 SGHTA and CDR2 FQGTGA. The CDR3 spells CASSPHSVPGEWNIQYF. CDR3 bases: TGTGCCAGCAGCCCCCACTCGGTGCCAGGGGAGTGGAACATTCAGTACTTC.

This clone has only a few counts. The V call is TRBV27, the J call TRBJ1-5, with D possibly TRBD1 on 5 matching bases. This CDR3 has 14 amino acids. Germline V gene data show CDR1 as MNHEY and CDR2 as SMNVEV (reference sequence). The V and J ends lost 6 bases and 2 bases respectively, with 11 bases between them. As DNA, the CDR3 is TGTGCCAGCAGGCAAGGGGTCGGCAATCAGCCCCAGCATTTT. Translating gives CASRQGVGNQPQHF.

The CDR3 DNA sequence: TGTGCCAGCAGGACGTACCAAGAGACCCAGTACTTC. Translation: CASRTYQETQYF. The rearrangement joins TRBV28 to TRBJ2-5, with unresolved D. Germline CDR1 reads MDHEN; CDR2 reads SYDVKM. The V and J ends lost 6 bases and 0 bases respectively, with 5 bases between them. This CDR3 has 12 amino acids.

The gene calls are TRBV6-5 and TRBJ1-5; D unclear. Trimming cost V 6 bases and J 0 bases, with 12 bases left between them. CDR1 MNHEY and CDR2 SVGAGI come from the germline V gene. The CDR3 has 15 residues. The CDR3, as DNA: TGTGCCAGCAGGCGTCTCGACATTAGCAATCAGCCCCAGCATTTT. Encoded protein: CASRRLDISNQPQHF.

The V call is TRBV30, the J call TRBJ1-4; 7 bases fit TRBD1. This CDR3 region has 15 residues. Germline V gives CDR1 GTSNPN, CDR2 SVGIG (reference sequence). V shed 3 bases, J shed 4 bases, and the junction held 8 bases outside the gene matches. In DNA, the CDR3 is TGTGCCTGGAGCCCCAACAGGGGCTATAATGAAAAACTGTTTTTT. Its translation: CAWSPNRGYNEKLFF.

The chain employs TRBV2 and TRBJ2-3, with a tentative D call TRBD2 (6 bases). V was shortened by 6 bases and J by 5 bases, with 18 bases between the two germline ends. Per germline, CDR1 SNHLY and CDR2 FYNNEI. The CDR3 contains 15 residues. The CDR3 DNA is TGTGCCAGCAGACCCGTGGCTAGCGTTAAAGATACGCAGTATTTT. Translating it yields CASRPVASVKDTQYF.

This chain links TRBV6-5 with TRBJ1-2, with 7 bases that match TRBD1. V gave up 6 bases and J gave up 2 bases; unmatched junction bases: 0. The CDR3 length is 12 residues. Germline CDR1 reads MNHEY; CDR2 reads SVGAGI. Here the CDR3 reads CASRTGNYGYTF. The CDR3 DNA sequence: TGTGCCAGCAGGACAGGGAACTATGGCTACACCTTC.

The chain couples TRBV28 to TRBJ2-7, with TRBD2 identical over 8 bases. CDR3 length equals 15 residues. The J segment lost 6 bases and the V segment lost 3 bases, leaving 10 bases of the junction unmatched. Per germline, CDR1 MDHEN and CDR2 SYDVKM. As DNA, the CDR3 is TGTGCCAGCAGTTTGTCCGGGACTAGGAGCGCCGAGCAGTACTTC. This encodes CASSLSGTRSAEQYF.